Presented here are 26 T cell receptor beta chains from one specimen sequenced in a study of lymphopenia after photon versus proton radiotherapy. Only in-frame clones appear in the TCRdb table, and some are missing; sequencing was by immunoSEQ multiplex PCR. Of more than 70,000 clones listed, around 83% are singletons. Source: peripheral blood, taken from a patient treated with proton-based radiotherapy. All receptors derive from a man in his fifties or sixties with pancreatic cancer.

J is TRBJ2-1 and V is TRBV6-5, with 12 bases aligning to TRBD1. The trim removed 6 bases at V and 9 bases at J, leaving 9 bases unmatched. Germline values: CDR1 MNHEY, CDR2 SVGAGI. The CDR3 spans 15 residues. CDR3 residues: CASSSGDRGLSEQFF. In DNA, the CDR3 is TGTGCCAGCAGCTCTGGGGACAGGGGGCTTAGTGAGCAGTTCTTC.

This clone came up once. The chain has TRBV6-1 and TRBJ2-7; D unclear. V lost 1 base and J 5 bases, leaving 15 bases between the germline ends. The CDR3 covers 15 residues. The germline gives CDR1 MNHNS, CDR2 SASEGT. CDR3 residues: CASSEGYWAQHEQYF. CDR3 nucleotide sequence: TGTGCCAGCAGTGAAGGGTATTGGGCCCAGCACGAGCAGTACTTC.

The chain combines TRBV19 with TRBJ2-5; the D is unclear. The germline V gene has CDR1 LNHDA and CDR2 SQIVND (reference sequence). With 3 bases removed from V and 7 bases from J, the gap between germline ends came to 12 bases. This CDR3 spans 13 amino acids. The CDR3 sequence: CASSIELTGTQYF. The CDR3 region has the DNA TGTGCCAGTAGTATCGAACTCACTGGGACCCAGTACTTC.

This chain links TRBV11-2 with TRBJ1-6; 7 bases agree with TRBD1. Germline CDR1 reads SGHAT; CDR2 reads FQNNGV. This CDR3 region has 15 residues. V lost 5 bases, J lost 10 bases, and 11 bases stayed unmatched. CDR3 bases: TGTGCCAGCAGCCCTCACGCCGGGACAGTCTCACCCCTCCACTTT. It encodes CASSPHAGTVSPLHF.

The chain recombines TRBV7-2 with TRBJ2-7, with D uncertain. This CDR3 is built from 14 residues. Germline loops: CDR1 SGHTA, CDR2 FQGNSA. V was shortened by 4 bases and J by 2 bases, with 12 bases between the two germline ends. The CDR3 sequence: CASSSSSGPYEQYF. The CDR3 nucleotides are TGTGCCAGCAGCTCTTCGTCGGGTCCCTACGAGCAGTACTTC.

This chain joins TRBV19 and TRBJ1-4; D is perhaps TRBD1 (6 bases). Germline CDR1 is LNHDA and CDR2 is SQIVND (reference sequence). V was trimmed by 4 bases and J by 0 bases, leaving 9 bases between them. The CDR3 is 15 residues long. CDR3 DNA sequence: TGTGCCAGTAGTACCCGACAGGCAACTAATGAAAAACTGTTTTTT. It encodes CASSTRQATNEKLFF.

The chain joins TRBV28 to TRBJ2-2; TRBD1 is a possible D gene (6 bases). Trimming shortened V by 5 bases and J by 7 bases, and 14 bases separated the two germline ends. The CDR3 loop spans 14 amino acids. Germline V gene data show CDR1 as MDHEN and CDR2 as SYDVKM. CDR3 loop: CASSQLGAGGELFF. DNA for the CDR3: TGTGCCAGCAGTCAATTGGGGGCCGGCGGGGAGCTGTTTTTT.

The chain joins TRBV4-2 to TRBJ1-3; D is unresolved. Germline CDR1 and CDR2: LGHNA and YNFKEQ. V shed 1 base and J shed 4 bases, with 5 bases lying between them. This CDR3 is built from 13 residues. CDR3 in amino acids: CASSQAIGNTIYF. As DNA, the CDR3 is TGTGCCAGCAGCCAAGCCATCGGAAACACCATATATTTT.

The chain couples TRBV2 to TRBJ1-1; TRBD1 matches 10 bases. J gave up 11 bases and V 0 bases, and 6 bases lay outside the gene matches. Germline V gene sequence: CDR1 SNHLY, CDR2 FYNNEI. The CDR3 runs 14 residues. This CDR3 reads CASSEATGGAGAFF. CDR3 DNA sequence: TGTGCCAGCAGTGAAGCGACAGGGGGCGCAGGTGCTTTCTTT.

The CDR3 nucleotides read TGCGCCAGCAGCGTTCTAGCGGGAGGGCCGGAGACCCAGTACTTC. Translation: CASSVLAGGPETQYF. The chain has TRBV4-1 and TRBJ2-5; TRBD2 aligns across 12 bases. Trimming removed 5 bases from V and 5 bases from J; junction bases left unmatched: 6. Germline V gene lookup returns CDR1 MGHRA and CDR2 YSYEKL. The CDR3 is 15 residues long.

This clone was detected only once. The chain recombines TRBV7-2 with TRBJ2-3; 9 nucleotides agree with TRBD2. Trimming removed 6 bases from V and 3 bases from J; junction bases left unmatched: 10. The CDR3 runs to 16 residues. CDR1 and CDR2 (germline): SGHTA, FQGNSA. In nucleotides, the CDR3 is TGTGCCAGCAGACCAATAGCGGGAGTCTTGACAGATACGCAGTATTTT. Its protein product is CASRPIAGVLTDTQYF. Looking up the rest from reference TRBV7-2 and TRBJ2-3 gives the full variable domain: GAGVSQSPSNKVTEKGKDVELRCDPISGHTALYWYRQSLGQGLEFLIYFQGNSAPDKSGLPSDRFSAERTGGSVSTLTIQRTQQEDSAVYLCASRPIAGVLTDTQYFGPGTRLTVL.

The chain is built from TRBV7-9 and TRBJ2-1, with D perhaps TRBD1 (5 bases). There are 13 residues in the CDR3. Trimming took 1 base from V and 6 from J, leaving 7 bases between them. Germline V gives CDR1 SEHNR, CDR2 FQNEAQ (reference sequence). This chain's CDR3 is CASSLVGLNEQFF. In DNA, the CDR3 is TGTGCCAGCAGCTTAGTGGGGCTCAATGAGCAGTTCTTC. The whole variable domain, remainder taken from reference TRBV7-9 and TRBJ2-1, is DTGVSQNPRHKITKRGQNVTFRCDPISEHNRLYWYRQTLGQGPEFLTYFQNEAQLEKSRLLSDRFSAERPKGSFSTLEIQRTEQGDSAMYLCASSLVGLNEQFFGPGTRLTVL.

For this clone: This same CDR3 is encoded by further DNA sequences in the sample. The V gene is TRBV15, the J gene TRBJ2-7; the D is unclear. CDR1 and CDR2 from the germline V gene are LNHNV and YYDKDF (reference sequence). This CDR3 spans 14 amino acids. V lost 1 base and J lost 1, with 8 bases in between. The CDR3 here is CATSRALGSYEQYF. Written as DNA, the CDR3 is TGTGCCACCAGCAGAGCTTTAGGGTCCTACGAGCAGTACTTC. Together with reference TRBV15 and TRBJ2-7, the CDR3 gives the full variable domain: DAMVIQNPRYQVTQFGKPVTLSCSQTLNHNVMYWYQQKSSQAPKLLFHYYDKDFNNEADTPDNFQSRRPNTSFCFLDIRSPGLGDTAMYLCATSRALGSYEQYFGPGTRLTVT.

CDR3 amino acids: CASSFLDRGGGYTF. Written as DNA, the CDR3 is TGTGCCAGCAGTTTCCTCGACAGGGGTGGTGGCTACACCTTC. This chain joins TRBV28 and TRBJ1-2; 8 bases agree with TRBD1. Germline CDR1 MDHEN, CDR2 SYDVKM. The junction had 7 bases not matched to a gene; V was cut back by 3 bases and J by 7 bases. This CDR3 region has 14 residues.

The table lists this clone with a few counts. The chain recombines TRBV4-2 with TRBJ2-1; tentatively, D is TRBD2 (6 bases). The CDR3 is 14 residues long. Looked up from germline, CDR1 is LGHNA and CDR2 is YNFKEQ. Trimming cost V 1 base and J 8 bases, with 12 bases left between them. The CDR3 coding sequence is TGTGCCAGCAGCCAAGTCGGGGGTTTGGATGAGCAGTTCTTC. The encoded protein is CASSQVGGLDEQFF.

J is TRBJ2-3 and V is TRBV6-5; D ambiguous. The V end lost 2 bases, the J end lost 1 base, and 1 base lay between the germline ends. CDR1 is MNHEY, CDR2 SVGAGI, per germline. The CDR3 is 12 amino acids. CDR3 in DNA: TGTGCCAGCAGTTACGGCACAGATACGCAGTATTTT. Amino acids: CASSYGTDTQYF.

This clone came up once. CDR3 sequence (DNA): TGTGCCAGACAGCGGGAGGATACCTACGAGCAGTACTTC. Protein sequence: CARQREDTYEQYF. This rearrangement joins TRBV28 to TRBJ2-7; 9 bases are a match to TRBD2. This CDR3 contains 13 residues. The V gene end was trimmed by 9 bases and the J gene end by 2 bases; junction bases not matched to a gene: 5. Germline values: CDR1 MDHEN, CDR2 SYDVKM.

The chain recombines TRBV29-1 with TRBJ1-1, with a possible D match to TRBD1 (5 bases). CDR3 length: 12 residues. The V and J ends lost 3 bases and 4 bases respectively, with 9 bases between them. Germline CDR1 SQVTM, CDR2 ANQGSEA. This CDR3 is CSVDRVGTEAFF. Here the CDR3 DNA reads TGCAGCGTTGACAGGGTAGGCACTGAAGCTTTCTTT.

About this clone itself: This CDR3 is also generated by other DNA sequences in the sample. As DNA, the CDR3 is TGTGCCAGCAGTTTAACAGGGGCCTACGAGCAGTACTTC. It specifies CASSLTGAYEQYF. J is TRBJ2-7 and V is TRBV27; 7 bases line up with TRBD1. After removal of 2 bases from V and 2 bases from J, the junction contained 0 bases not matched to a gene. Germline-derived CDR1 and CDR2 are MNHEY and SMNVEV (reference sequence). The CDR3 spans 13 residues.

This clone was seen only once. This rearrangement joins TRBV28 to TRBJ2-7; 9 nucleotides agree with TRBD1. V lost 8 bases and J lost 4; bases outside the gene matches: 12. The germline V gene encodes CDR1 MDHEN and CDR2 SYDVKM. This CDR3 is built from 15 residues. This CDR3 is CASHDSLTGGYEQYF. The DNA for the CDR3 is TGTGCCAGCCACGATTCTTTGACAGGGGGGTACGAGCAGTACTTC.

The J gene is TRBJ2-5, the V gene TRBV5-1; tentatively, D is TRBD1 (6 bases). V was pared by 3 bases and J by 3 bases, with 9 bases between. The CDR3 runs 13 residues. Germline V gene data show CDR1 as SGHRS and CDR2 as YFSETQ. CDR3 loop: CASSSHREETQYF. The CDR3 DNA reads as TGCGCCAGCAGCTCCCACAGGGAAGAGACCCAGTACTTC. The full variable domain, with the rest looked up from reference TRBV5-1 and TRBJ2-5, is KAGVTQTPRYLIKTRGQQVTLSCSPISGHRSVSWYQQTPGQGLQFLFEYFSETQRNKGNFPGRFSGRQFSNSRSEMNVSTLELGDSALYLCASSSHREETQYFGPGTRLLVL.

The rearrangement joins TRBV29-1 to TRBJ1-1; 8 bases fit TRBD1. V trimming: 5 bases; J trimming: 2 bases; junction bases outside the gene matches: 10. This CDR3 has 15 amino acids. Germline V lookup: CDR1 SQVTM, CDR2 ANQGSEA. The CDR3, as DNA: TGCAGCGTTTGGGAGACAGGGGCCCCCAACACTGAAGCTTTCTTT. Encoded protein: CSVWETGAPNTEAFF.

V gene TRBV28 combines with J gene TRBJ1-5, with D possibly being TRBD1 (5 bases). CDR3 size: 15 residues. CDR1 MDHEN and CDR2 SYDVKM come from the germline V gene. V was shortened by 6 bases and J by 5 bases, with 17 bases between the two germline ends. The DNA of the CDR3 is TGTGCCAGCAGAATGGGGGGGGTGAGGTATCAGCCCCAGCATTTT. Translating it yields CASRMGGVRYQPQHF.

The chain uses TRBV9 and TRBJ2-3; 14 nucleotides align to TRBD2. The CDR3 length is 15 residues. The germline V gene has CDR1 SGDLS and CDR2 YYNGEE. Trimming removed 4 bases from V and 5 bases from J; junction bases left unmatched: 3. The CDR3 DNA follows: TGTGCCAGCAGCCCGACTAGCGGGAGGGGAGATACGCAGTATTTT. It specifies CASSPTSGRGDTQYF.

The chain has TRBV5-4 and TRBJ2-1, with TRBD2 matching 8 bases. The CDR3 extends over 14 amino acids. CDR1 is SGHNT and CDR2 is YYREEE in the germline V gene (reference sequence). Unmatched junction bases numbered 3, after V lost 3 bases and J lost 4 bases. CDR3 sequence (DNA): TGTGCCAGCAGCTCGGGACTAGATTACAATGAGCAGTTCTTC. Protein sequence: CASSSGLDYNEQFF.

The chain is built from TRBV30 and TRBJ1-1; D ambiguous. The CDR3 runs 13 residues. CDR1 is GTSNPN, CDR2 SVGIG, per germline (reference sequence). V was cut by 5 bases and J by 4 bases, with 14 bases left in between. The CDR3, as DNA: TGTGCCTGGGGATCGGGGAGGGCCACTGAAGCTTTCTTT. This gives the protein CAWGSGRATEAFF.